Below, 8 T cell receptor beta chains from the same sample are listed, as sequenced in a study of blood T cells in healthy people across ages (dated by TCRdb to between 2014 and 2016). Receptor libraries were prepared by 5' RACE. Reads for this sample came from an Illumina HiSeq 2500. A second PCR of about 6 to 11 cycles was performed with a sample-barcoded 5' primer and a J-beta primer mix. TCRdb trimmed the raw reads at Q25, called clones with MiXCR and kept productive beta chains. Entries that share a CDR3 protein sequence are merged under the most common genes and DNA. For this sample the table gives some 640,000 distinct CDR3 sequences, of which approximately 50% were detected only once. Clones ranked in the top ten supply about 32% of the sample. Sequencing input: blood. Receptor source: a woman aged 55-69 years in good health.

There are a few counts of this clonotype. This chain connects TRBV4-2 to TRBJ2-7; 10 positions match TRBD2. V was clipped by 3 bases and J by 0 bases; unmatched bases: 14. CDR3 size: 19 residues. The germline CDR1 and CDR2 sequences are LGHNA and YNFKEQ. CDR3 residues: CASSQEWRIAGGSSYEQYF. Written as DNA, the CDR3 is TGTGCCAGCAGCCAGGAATGGAGGATAGCGGGAGGTTCCTCCTACGAGCAGTACTTC.

The J gene is TRBJ2-3, the V gene TRBV6-6; 10 nucleotides agree with TRBD2. The CDR3 has 14 amino acids. V was pared by 6 bases and J by 5 bases, with 5 bases of the junction left unmatched. Germline lookup yields CDR1 MNHNY and CDR2 SVGAGI (reference sequence). CDR3 sequence reads: CASRLAGEIDTQYF. CDR3 nucleotide sequence: TGTGCCAGCAGGCTAGCGGGAGAGATAGATACGCAGTATTTT.

This clonotype was seen more than once but under ten times. The chain couples TRBV12-3 or TRBV12-4 to TRBJ2-5; TRBD2 matches 7 bases. The CDR3 length is 13 residues. V gave up 8 bases and J gave up 5 bases; unmatched junction bases: 8. The DNA for the CDR3 is TGTGCCAGCCGACCTAGCGGTTGGGAGACCCAGTACTTC. Its protein is CASRPSGWETQYF.

The genes are TRBV6-2 or TRBV6-3 and TRBJ2-6, with D maybe TRBD2 (6 bases). V was clipped by 8 bases and J by 0 bases, with 11 bases between them. The V gene's germline CDR1 is MNHEY and CDR2 SVGEGT. CDR3 size: 15 residues. For the CDR3, the DNA is TGTGCCAGCCGGGACGGGAGCTCTGGGGCCAACGTCCTGACTTTC. Protein: CASRDGSSGANVLTF.

This chain connects TRBV7-8 to TRBJ2-5, with 8 bases matching TRBD1. This CDR3 spans 14 amino acids. Germline V gene lookup returns CDR1 SGHVS and CDR2 FQNEAQ. The V segment lost 5 bases and the J segment 2 bases; nucleotides outside the gene matches: 4. The CDR3 reads CASSINRGQETQYF. The DNA of the CDR3 is TGTGCCAGCAGCATTAACAGGGGGCAAGAGACCCAGTACTTC.

This clonotype was detected a few times. This chain links TRBV7-2 with TRBJ2-7, with no clear D. This CDR3 is 13 amino acids long. V lost 0 bases and J lost 2, with 5 bases in between. The germline CDR1 and CDR2 sequences are SGHTA and FQGNSA. The CDR3 nucleotides are TGTGCCAGCAGCTTAGCGTGGACCTACGAGCAGTACTTC. It yields the protein CASSLAWTYEQYF.

The rearrangement joins TRBV12-3 or TRBV12-4 to TRBJ2-7, with D uncertain. Trimming removed 6 bases from V and 4 bases from J, with 19 bases in between. The CDR3 runs 15 residues. The CDR3 region is CASSSPSAIGYEQYF. CDR3 nucleotide sequence: TGTGCCAGCAGCTCCCCCAGCGCGATTGGATACGAGCAGTACTTC.

In its sample, this clonotype was seen a few times. V usage is TRBV7-2 and J usage is TRBJ1-6; D gene ambiguous. Trimming left V 6 bases short and J 1 base short, with 13 bases between. Germline V gives CDR1 SGHTA, CDR2 FQGNSA. The CDR3 is 16 amino acids. CDR3 coding DNA: TGTGCCAGCAGACCCGGCGGAACGTCCTATAATTCACCCCTCCACTTT. Protein product: CASRPGGTSYNSPLHF. The complete variable domain, with remaining parts taken from reference TRBV7-2 and TRBJ1-6, reads GAGVSQSPSNKVTEKGKDVELRCDPISGHTALYWYRQSLGQGLEFLIYFQGNSAPDKSGLPSDRFSAERTGGSVSTLTIQRTQQEDSAVYLCASRPGGTSYNSPLHFGNGTRLTVT.